Here is one T cell receptor (beta chain) with its context. Profiling relied on immunoSEQ multiplex PCR, and the TCRdb table lists in-frame clones only, not all of them. The sample shows about 20,000 clones, approximately 91% of them seen only once. These data belong to a study of T cell changes during pregnancy in multiple sclerosis. Trimming shortened V by 5 bases and J by 5 bases, and 14 bases separated the two germline ends. This CDR3 is 14 amino acids long. Germline values: CDR1 SGHDT, CDR2 YYEEEE. Material: CD8+ T cells from peripheral blood mononuclear cells, obtained after pregnancy. The origin of this receptor is a female donor in good health, enrolled as a control in a pregnancy study. The chain joins TRBV5-6 to TRBJ1-3; D remains unclear. In DNA, the CDR3 is TGTGCCAGCAGTCGTCGTGAGGTTCGAAACACCATATATTTT. Its translation: CASSRREVRNTIYF.